This T cell receptor (beta chain) stems from a study of Ad26.COV2.S vaccination and SARS-CoV-2 variants. Study as a whole: The authors gave Ad26.COV2.S intramuscularly, either once or twice 56 days apart.

Treatment defined: about 20 received Ad26.COV2.S at low or high dose, single or two shots; five or six received placebo; per-sample allocation not given. Vaccine and placebo recipients were sampled on day 63 after the first injection. Built on an Ad26 vector, the vaccine expressed Wuhan-strain SARS-CoV-2 spike. The study, taken as a whole, reports: Substantial response breadth was reportedly seen for spike-specific CD8+ and CD4+ T cells after vaccination. Vaccinated individuals (as opposed to placebo recipients) had higher spike-specific TCR breadth.

On this clone: Its antigen is as yet unknown.

Deletions cut 5 bases from V and 6 bases from J, with 13 bases between. Germline V gives CDR1 MNHEY, CDR2 SVGEGT. The CDR3 totals 13 residues. Data came from immunoSEQ multiplex PCR; TCRdb stores just in-frame clones and leaves some out. The sample records around 400,000 clones, 80% to 95% being singletons. The source material was peripheral blood, sampled in a trial of Ad26.COV2.S vaccine versus placebo. The chain combines TRBV6-2 or TRBV6-3 with TRBJ1-2, with D possibly being TRBD1 (6 bases). The origin of this receptor is a person between 18 and 65 years old who received the Ad26.COV2.S COVID-19 vaccine or a placebo. CDR3 nucleotides: TGTGCCAGCAGTCGACAGGTTTATAATGGCTACACCTTC. It yields the protein CASSRQVYNGYTF.